This is a list of T cell receptor beta chains from one sample in a study of blood T cell repertoires in COVID-19. The method was immunoSEQ multiplex PCR; TCRdb's version includes in-frame clones alone and lacks a portion of them. The sample includes about 300,000 clones, roughly 90% of them seen just once. Source material: PBMCs or T cells enriched from blood (not recorded which). All receptors come from a woman between 45 and 60 years old who had been exposed to COVID-19. Each CDR3 is given with its conserved first and last residue. D genes are given only for firm matches. The size field is filled for only some rows; it gives once, few, many or a size class.

abundance	v_gene	d_gene	j_gene	CDR3nt	CDR3aa
NA	TRBV6-5	TRBD1	TRBJ1-6	TGTGCCAGCAGCCGGGACAGGGCGGCTTCACCCCTCCACTTT	CASSRDRAASPLHF
NA	TRBV19	TRBD1	TRBJ2-2	TGTGCCAGTGGGGGGACAGGGAACACCGGGGAGCTGTTTTTT	CASGGTGNTGELFF
NA	TRBV28	NA	TRBJ1-4	TGTGCCACCCGTGGGGCTGTATCAAATGAAAAACTGTTTTTT	CATRGAVSNEKLFF
NA	TRBV28	NA	TRBJ1-5	TGTGCCAGCAGTTTTCAGTTTTTTCAGCCCCAGCATTTT	CASSFQFFQPQHF
NA	TRBV19	NA	TRBJ2-1	TGTGCCAGTAGGGGGACATCCTACAATGAGCAGTTCTTC	CASRGTSYNEQFF
NA	TRBV9	NA	TRBJ2-7	TGTGCCAGCAGCGTAGGAGGACAGAATACTGAGTACGAGCAGTACTTC	CASSVGGQNTEYEQYF
NA	TRBV14	NA	TRBJ1-6	TGTGCCAGCAGCCAAGTGGTGAGAGGCTCACCCCTCCACTTT	CASSQVVRGSPLHF
NA	TRBV5-1	TRBD2	TRBJ2-5	TGCGCCAGCAGCTTGGATGCGGGGGGGCCCTGGGAGACCCAGTACTTC	CASSLDAGGPWETQYF
once	TRBV6-1	NA	TRBJ2-1	TGTGCCAGCAGTGACGACAGGTCCGCCGGGGAGCAGTTCTTC	CASSDDRSAGEQFF
NA	TRBV18	NA	TRBJ1-1	TGTGCCAGCTCACCCCCCCGGGTCGGGAACACTGAAGCTTTCTTT	CASSPPRVGNTEAFF
NA	TRBV16	NA	TRBJ2-5	TGTGCCAGCAGCCAATCCACAGTGGCCTCGGAAACCCAGTACTTC	CASSQSTVASETQYF
NA	TRBV7-9	NA	TRBJ1-4	TGTGCCGGGGCCCCGGGGGATGAAAAACTGTTTTTT	CAGAPGDEKLFF
once	TRBV5-6	NA	TRBJ2-7	TGTGCCAGCAGCTACAGGGGACTTACCTCCTACGAGCAGTACTTC	CASSYRGLTSYEQYF
once	TRBV5-1	TRBD1	TRBJ1-5	TGCGCCAGCAGCCCGGGACAGCCCAATCAGCCCCAGCATTTT	CASSPGQPNQPQHF
NA	TRBV6-5	NA	TRBJ2-5	TGTGCCAGCAGAACAGGGATACAAGAGACCCAGTACTTC	CASRTGIQETQYF
NA	TRBV2	TRBD1	TRBJ2-4	TGTGCCAGCAGCCGGACAGGGGGCAGGGGAAACATTCAGTACTTC	CASSRTGGRGNIQYF
NA	TRBV6-4	TRBD1	TRBJ1-2	TGTGCCAGCAGTGACCTACCCGGGACAGGGGGCCTCGGCTACACCTTC	CASSDLPGTGGLGYTF
NA	TRBV11-2	NA	TRBJ1-5	TGTGCCAGCAGCTTAGAGGCAGGGGTTAGCAATCAGCCCCAGCATTTT	CASSLEAGVSNQPQHF
NA	TRBV5-4	TRBD1	TRBJ1-2	TGTGCCAGCAGCTCTGGGACAGGGAGAAACTATGGCTACACCTTC	CASSSGTGRNYGYTF
NA	TRBV28	TRBD1	TRBJ1-1	TGTGCCAGCAGTTTATACCAGGGGGCGGAGATGAACACTGAAGCTTTCTTT	CASSLYQGAEMNTEAFF
once	TRBV11-3	TRBD1	TRBJ2-7	TGTGCCAGCAGCTTAAATACCGGGACAGGGACCGAGCAGTACTTC	CASSLNTGTGTEQYF
NA	TRBV28	NA	TRBJ2-2	TGTGCCAGCAGTTCCCGCGGGTTCTCGGGGGAGAACACCGGGGAGCTGTTTTTT	CASSSRGFSGENTGELFF
NA	TRBV14	NA	TRBJ2-1	TGTGCCAGCAGCTCTCGACTAAACAATGATCAGTTCTTC	CASSSRLNNDQFF
NA	TRBV7-9	NA	TRBJ2-1	TGTGCCAGCAGCTTAAGGTCCCAGGTTGGGCCTGAGCAGTTCTTC	CASSLRSQVGPEQFF
NA	TRBV30	TRBD1	TRBJ2-7	TGTGCCTGGAGACCAAGGACAGGGGGCATTTTCCAGCAGTACTTC	CAWRPRTGGIFQQYF
NA	TRBV5-1	TRBD1	TRBJ2-2	TGCGCCAGTGGACAGGGGGCCACCGGGGAGCTGTTTTTT	CASGQGATGELFF
NA	TRBV2	TRBD1	TRBJ1-5	TGTGCCAGCAGTGGGACAGGGGGCAATCAGCCCCAGCATTTT	CASSGTGGNQPQHF
NA	TRBV5-1	NA	TRBJ1-4	TGCGCCAGCAGCTTGGCCGAAAACGGTAAACTGTTTTTT	CASSLAENGKLFF
NA	TRBV27	TRBD1	TRBJ1-6	TGTGCCAGCAGTGCCCGACAGGGGGCGTATAATTCACCCCTCCACTTT	CASSARQGAYNSPLHF
NA	TRBV7-9	NA	TRBJ2-1	TGTGCCAGCAGCGGTAACCGGGGGATCTCCTACAATGAGCAGTTCTTC	CASSGNRGISYNEQFF
once	TRBV5-1	NA	TRBJ1-2	TGCGCCAGCAGCTTGGATTGGGCTACCAGGAACTATGGCTACACCTTC	CASSLDWATRNYGYTF
NA	TRBV5-1	TRBD1	TRBJ2-3	TGCGCCAGCAGCGGGACAGGGAGCACAGATACGCAGTATTTT	CASSGTGSTDTQYF
NA	TRBV19	NA	TRBJ2-7	TGTGCCAGTAGTACAGAGACGGGCTACGAGCAGTACTTC	CASSTETGYEQYF
NA	TRBV30	NA	TRBJ2-7	TGTGCCTGGAGGACCCCAGGGAACTACGAGCAGTACTTC	CAWRTPGNYEQYF
NA	TRBV10-2	TRBD1	TRBJ1-1	TGCGCCAGCACCCGGGACAGGGGAAACACTGAAGCTTTCTTT	CASTRDRGNTEAFF
NA	TRBV4-1	NA	TRBJ2-3	TGCGCCAGCAGCCAATCGTCCCCCGGCACAGATACGCAGTATTTT	CASSQSSPGTDTQYF
NA	TRBV6-4	NA	TRBJ2-7	TGTGCCAGCAGTGAAGAAATATCCTACGGGCAGTACTTC	CASSEEISYGQYF
few	TRBV2	NA	TRBJ2-2	TGTGCCAGCAAAAAGACAGGAGCGAACACCGGGGAGCTGTTTTTT	CASKKTGANTGELFF
NA	TRBV2	TRBD1	TRBJ1-1	TGTGCCAGCAGTGGGGACAGGGCGCGTGGCACTGAAGCTTTCTTT	CASSGDRARGTEAFF
NA	TRBV7-9	TRBD1	TRBJ2-3	TGTGCCAGCAGCTTTGGACAGGGGAGAGTGGATACGCAGTATTTT	CASSFGQGRVDTQYF
NA	TRBV18	TRBD1	TRBJ1-1	TGTGCCAGCTCAACCGGGACAGGGGGCATGGGAACTGAAGCTTTCTTT	CASSTGTGGMGTEAFF
NA	TRBV11-2	NA	TRBJ2-1	TGTGCCAGCAGCTTAGGGTATGCGAGCTCCTACAATGAGCAGTTCTTC	CASSLGYASSYNEQFF
NA	TRBV7-2	TRBD2	TRBJ2-1	TGTGCCAGCAGCTTAGATAGCGGGGGGGCCTATGAGCAGTTCTTC	CASSLDSGGAYEQFF
NA	TRBV4-2	NA	TRBJ2-2	TGTGCCAGCAGCCAACAGGCTAACACCGGGGAGCTGTTTTTT	CASSQQANTGELFF
NA	TRBV7-8	NA	TRBJ2-7	TGTGCCAGCAGCGCGGGACTCCGGGACGAGCAGTACTTC	CASSAGLRDEQYF
NA	TRBV6-6	TRBD1	TRBJ1-2	TGTGCCAGCAGGCACAGGGGGGCCTATGGCTACACCTTC	CASRHRGAYGYTF
NA	TRBV4-2	TRBD1	TRBJ2-7	TGTGCCAGCAGCCCCGGACAGGGAAGTTCCTACGAGCAGTACTTC	CASSPGQGSSYEQYF
NA	TRBV9	NA	TRBJ1-1	TGTGCCAGCAGCGCCCAAGCGGGAGGGACTGAAGCTTTCTTT	CASSAQAGGTEAFF
NA	TRBV11-2	TRBD1	TRBJ1-2	TGTGCCAGCAGCTTACATGGACAGGGAGTTAACTATGGCTACACCTTC	CASSLHGQGVNYGYTF
NA	TRBV23-1	NA	TRBJ1-6	TGCGCCAGCATCAGGGTAGGGCGTTATTCACCCCTCCACTTT	CASIRVGRYSPLHF
NA	TRBV19	TRBD1	TRBJ1-5	TGTGCCAGTAGTATAGACAGGGGGCATCAGCCCCAGCATTTT	CASSIDRGHQPQHF
NA	TRBV11-2	TRBD1	TRBJ2-7	TGTGCCAGCAGCTTAGGTCACAGGGGTCCCGACGAGCAGTACTTC	CASSLGHRGPDEQYF